This TCR beta chain stems from a study of T cell clonality in common variable immunodeficiency. Note on this clone: Antigen unknown. The read terminates 3 residues before the CDR3 end, so the remaining end is supplied by the germline J gene.

Patients had low serum IgG, IgA and/or IgM and specific antibody deficiency. Patients and controls were mostly of Caucasian heritage. CVID subjects were neither ill nor on immunomodulatory or immunosuppressive medication at sampling. Method: immunoSEQ multiplex PCR; TCRdb's copy keeps in-frame clones and lacks some. Its clone listing holds over 15,000 clones. The CDR3 is 14 amino acids. CDR1 is MNHEY and CDR2 is SVGEGT in the germline V gene. The ends lost 6 bases at V and 0 bases at J; junction bases unmatched: 4. The study, taken as a whole, reports: Reportedly, TCR beta sequences from common variable immunodeficiency showed fewer deletions and N-nucleotide insertions. CVID subjects shared fewer TCRbeta clones than healthy controls did.

The chain has TRBV6-2 or TRBV6-3 and TRBJ1-1; 7 positions agree with TRBD1. Sequencing used peripheral blood mononuclear cells. The TCR sequence derives from a human donor with common variable immunodeficiency. CDR3 bases read: TGTGCCAGCAGCAGGGGACAGTTGAACACTGAA. Translating gives CASSRGQLNTE. The full CDR3 protein reads CASSRGQLNTEAFF.